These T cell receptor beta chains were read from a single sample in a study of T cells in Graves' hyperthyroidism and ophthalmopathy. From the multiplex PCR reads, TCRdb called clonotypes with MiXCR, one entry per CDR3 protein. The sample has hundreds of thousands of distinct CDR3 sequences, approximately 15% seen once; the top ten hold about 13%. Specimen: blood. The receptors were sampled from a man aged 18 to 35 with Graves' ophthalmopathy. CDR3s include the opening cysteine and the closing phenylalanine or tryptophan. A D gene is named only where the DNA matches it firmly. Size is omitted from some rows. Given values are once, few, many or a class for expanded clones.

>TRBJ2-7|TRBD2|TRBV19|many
TGTGCCAGTAGATACGGGACTAGCGGAACTTACGAGCAGTACTTC
CASRYGTSGTYEQYF
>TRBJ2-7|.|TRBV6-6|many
TGTGCCAGCAGTTACCTGCAGGCGTCGTATGACGAGCAGTACTTC
CASSYLQASYDEQYF
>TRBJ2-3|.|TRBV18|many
TGTGCCAGCTCACCATACGGCGGCCGCACAGATACGCAGTATTTT
CASSPYGGRTDTQYF
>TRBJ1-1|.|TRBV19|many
TGTGCCAGTAGTATCGGGTACACTGAAGCTTTCTTT
CASSIGYTEAFF
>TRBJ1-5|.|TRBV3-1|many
TGTGCCAGCAGCCAAGATACGGGCAGATATCAGCCCCAGCATTTT
CASSQDTGRYQPQHF
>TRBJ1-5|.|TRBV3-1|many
TGTGCCAGCAGCCAAGGGCTACAGCCCCAGCATTTT
CASSQGLQPQHF
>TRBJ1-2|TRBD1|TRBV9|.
TGTGCCAGCAGCGTAGGGGGGACAGGAAACTATGGCTACACCTTC
CASSVGGTGNYGYTF
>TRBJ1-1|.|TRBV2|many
TGTGCCAGCAGTGAAGGGGGGGGACGGTTCCTCTCGAACACTGAAGCTTTCTTT
CASSEGGGRFLSNTEAFF
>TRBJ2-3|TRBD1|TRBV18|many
TGTGCCAGCTCCAGATCGGACAGGGCCATCACAGATACGCAGTATTTT
CASSRSDRAITDTQYF
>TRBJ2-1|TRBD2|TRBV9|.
TGTGCCAACAGCCTCGGACTAGCGGGAGTCCCGTACAATGAGCAGTTCTTC
CANSLGLAGVPYNEQFF
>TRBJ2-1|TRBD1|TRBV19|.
TGTGCCAGTAGTATAGCCGGGACAGCTTACAATGAGCAGTTCTTC
CASSIAGTAYNEQFF
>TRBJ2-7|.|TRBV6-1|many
TGTGCCAGCAGTGTCGCTCCCGGGACACCTTTGACCGAGCAGTACTTC
CASSVAPGTPLTEQYF
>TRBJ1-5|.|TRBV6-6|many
TGTGCCAGCAGTTACTCCTGGGGTAGCAATCAGCCCCAGCATTTT
CASSYSWGSNQPQHF
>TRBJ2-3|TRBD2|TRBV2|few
TGTGCCAGCAGTGTGTATAGCGGGGGGGACACAGATACGCAGTATTTT
CASSVYSGGDTDTQYF
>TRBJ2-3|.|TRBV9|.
TGTGCCAGCAGCGTAGACGAAGCGGGCACAGATACGCAGTATTTT
CASSVDEAGTDTQYF
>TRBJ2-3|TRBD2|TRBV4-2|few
TGTGCCAGCAGCCAAGAGTTGTTCGGGCGGGGGTCAGATACGCAGTATTTT
CASSQELFGRGSDTQYF
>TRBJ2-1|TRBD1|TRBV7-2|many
TGTGCCAGCAGCTCCCCAACAGGGGGCGCCTACAATGAGCAGTTCTTC
CASSSPTGGAYNEQFF
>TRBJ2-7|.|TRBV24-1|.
TGTGCCACCGCAGGGAATGGCTACGAGCAGTACTTC
CATAGNGYEQYF
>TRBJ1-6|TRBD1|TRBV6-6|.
TGTGCCAGCAGTTACATTGTCAGGGGGTCAAGCTCACCCCTCCACTTT
CASSYIVRGSSSPLHF
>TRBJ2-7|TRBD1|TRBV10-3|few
TGTGCCATCAGTGGCCGGACAGGGGACGCCTACGAGCAGTACTTC
CAISGRTGDAYEQYF
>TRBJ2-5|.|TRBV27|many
TGTGCCAGCAGTTCCCAGGGGCCGGAGGAGACCCAGTACTTC
CASSSQGPEETQYF
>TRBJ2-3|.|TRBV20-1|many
TGCAGTGCCAAGCGGACCCGAAGCACAGATACGCAGTATTTT
CSAKRTRSTDTQYF